The present entry profiles one T cell receptor beta chain with its context. Antigen: not known. This sample is part of a study of cytotoxic CD8 clonotypes in ibrutinib-treated CLL. Across the whole study: Responses comprised approximately 24 partial and 2 complete; at median around 70 months, 14 remained remitted and some 12 progressed. Points from the study as a whole: Shared public clonotypes were rare, and on treatment they either got smaller or stayed the same. Baseline values of clonality outstripped age-matched healthy donors and followed circulating CD8+ T-cell counts.

Using immunoSEQ multiplex PCR, the repertoire was profiled, and TCRdb retains in-frame clones only, with some absent. This sample has some 150,000 clones, with 77% found just once. Trimming took off 4 bases at V and 6 bases at J, with 21 bases between the two ends. Germline values: CDR1 MDHEN, CDR2 SYDVKM. The CDR3 extends over 16 amino acids. Libraries of TCR beta were made from approximately 2 micrograms of genomic DNA that came from cryopreserved PBMCs. Sequencing used PBMCs, obtained after 12 months of ibrutinib treatment. The origin of this receptor is a human donor with chronic lymphocytic leukemia. This chain connects TRBV28 to TRBJ1-2, with D unresolved. CDR3 sequence reads: CASSSNGNAGGDGYTF. DNA for the CDR3: TGTGCCAGCAGTTCCAACGGGAATGCAGGCGGGGATGGCTACACCTTC.